This entry lists 25 T cell receptor beta chains sequenced from one sample in a study of metastatic and nonmetastatic thyroid tumors. None of the patients had undergone any treatment ahead of thyroid surgery. TCRdb re-clonotyped the PCR reads through MiXCR. The table shows roughly 55,000 clones, with around 15% occurring only once. Sequencing was done on a sample of blood. The receptors come from a male donor with papillary thyroid cancer or a benign thyroid nodule (not recorded which). Some clones in this sample may be carry-over from other donors' samples.

On this clone: This clone may be a read error of a much larger clone one base away. The chain employs TRBV7-6 and TRBJ2-5; D is ambiguous. The CDR3 contains 13 residues. CDR1 is SGHVS, CDR2 FNYEAQ, per germline. The CDR3 DNA reads TGTGCCAGCAACTCTCCAGGCCAAGATACCCAGTACTTC. It codes for CASNSPGQDTQYF.

This clone has at least ten counts. The V gene is TRBV5-6, the J gene TRBJ2-7, with a tentative D call TRBD2 (5 bases). With 4 bases removed from V and 3 bases from J, the gap between germline ends came to 14 bases. This CDR3 region has 14 residues. Germline assignment: CDR1 SGHDT and CDR2 YYEEEE. In DNA form, the CDR3 reads TGTGCCAGCAGCAGTCTGACCCGGGACTACGAGCAGTACGTC. Translation: CASSSLTRDYEQYV.

The table lists this clone with many counts. The CDR3 protein is CASSLDPVVGDLQETQYF. CDR3 nucleotide sequence: TGTGCCAGCAGCTTAGATCCGGTGGTGGGGGACCTTCAAGAGACCCAGTACTTC. V and J are TRBV7-6 and TRBJ2-5, with D possibly called TRBD1 or TRBD2 (5 bases each). Germline CDR1 SGHVS, CDR2 FNYEAQ. Trimming shortened V by 1 base and J by 2 bases, and 20 bases separated the two germline ends. This CDR3 is built from 18 residues.

This clone was detected a few times. Just one base apart from a much larger clone, this may be a read error. The same CDR3 is also encoded by other DNA sequences in this sample. This chain links TRBV19 with TRBJ2-3, with D perhaps TRBD2 (5 bases). Trimming stripped 3 bases from V and 2 bases from J, with 12 bases between. The CDR3 sequence is 15 residues long. The germline V gene encodes CDR1 LNHDA and CDR2 SQIVND (reference sequence). This CDR3 reads CASSIFAGVTDTQYF. The DNA of the CDR3 is TGTGCCAGTAGTATTTTCGCGGGCGTCACAGATACGCAGTATTTT.

This clone was picked up a small number of times. This rearrangement joins TRBV2 to TRBJ2-5; 7 bases fit TRBD2. The CDR3 is 14 amino acids. Per the germline V gene, CDR1 is SNHLY and CDR2 is FYNNEI. V lost 3 bases, J lost 6 bases, and 7 bases stayed unmatched. CDR3 sequence reads: CASSEGGTVKTQYF. In DNA form, the CDR3 reads TGTGCCAGCAGTGAGGGGGGGACGGTAAAGACCCAGTACTTC.

In its sample, this clone was seen many times. CDR3 nucleotides: TGCGCCAGCAGCTTGGCTTCAGCGGGGGGCCAAGATACGCAGTATTTT. Its translation is CASSLASAGGQDTQYF. The genes are TRBV5-1 and TRBJ2-3, with 9 bases aligning to TRBD2. The V and J ends lost 0 bases and 5 bases, in that order; junction bases with no gene match: 7. The CDR3 contains 16 residues. The germline V gene encodes CDR1 SGHRS and CDR2 YFSETQ. The full variable domain, with the rest looked up from reference TRBV5-1 and TRBJ2-3, is KAGVTQTPRYLIKTRGQQVTLSCSPISGHRSVSWYQQTPGQGLQFLFEYFSETQRNKGNFPGRFSGRQFSNSRSEMNVSTLELGDSALYLCASSLASAGGQDTQYFGPGTRLTVL.

This clone has more than one count but fewer than ten. The chain recombines TRBV29-1 with TRBJ2-7; 7 bases map to TRBD1. V dropped 4 bases and J dropped 4; count of bases not matched to a gene: 10. Germline lookup yields CDR1 SQVTM and CDR2 ANQGSEA. The CDR3 is made up of 14 amino acids. CDR3 amino acids: CSVGDRVAPYEQYF. DNA for the CDR3: TGCAGCGTTGGAGACAGGGTGGCCCCTTACGAGCAGTACTTC.

This clone showed up many times. This sequence joins TRBV3-1 and TRBJ2-1, with 8 bases matching TRBD2. Looked up from germline, CDR1 is LGHDT and CDR2 is YNNKEL (reference sequence). Trimming removed 5 bases from V and 8 bases from J; junction bases left unmatched: 11. The CDR3 loop spans 15 amino acids. The CDR3 nucleotides read TGTGCCAGCAGCTACCGGGGGGGGAGGAGGGATGAGCAGTTCTTC. Residues: CASSYRGGRRDEQFF.

The rearrangement joins TRBV2 to TRBJ2-2, with 13 positions matching TRBD2. V shed 5 bases and J 5 bases; nucleotides not matched to a gene: 2. The V gene's germline CDR1 is SNHLY and CDR2 FYNNEI. The CDR3 sequence is 15 residues long. In DNA form, the CDR3 reads TGTGCCAGCAGTTGGACTAGCGGGGGTACCGGGGAGCTGTTTTTT. It translates to CASSWTSGGTGELFF.

This clone was detected only a few times. The chain carries TRBV2 and TRBJ1-5; D not resolved. Germline V CDR1 and CDR2: SNHLY, FYNNEI. CDR3 length: 15 residues. V shed 6 bases and J shed 7 bases, with 19 bases lying between them. CDR3 region: CASRSGSGEWQPQHF. For the CDR3, the DNA is TGTGCCAGCAGGTCAGGTTCGGGCGAGTGGCAGCCCCAGCATTTT.

The table lists this clone with a few counts. The chain carries TRBV2 and TRBJ1-1; tentatively, D is TRBD1 (5 bases). V was clipped by 7 bases and J by 10 bases, with 25 bases between them. This CDR3 spans 15 amino acids. The germline CDR1 and CDR2 sequences are SNHLY and FYNNEI. DNA for the CDR3: TGTGCCAGCATCTCCAACGGATCAGGGTGCTTTGTAGCTTTCTTT. This sequence encodes CASISNGSGCFVAFF.

This clone was recorded many times. The rearrangement links TRBV15 to TRBJ1-4; 9 nucleotides match TRBD1. Germline CDR1 reads LNHNV; CDR2 reads YYDKDF (reference sequence). Trimming cost V 5 bases and J 7 bases; bases outside gene matches: 5. This CDR3 comprises 14 residues. This chain's CDR3 is CATSLGQGGEKLFF. In DNA form, the CDR3 reads TGTGCCACCAGCTTGGGACAGGGTGGTGAAAAACTGTTTTTT.

This clone was detected ten times or more. The chain couples TRBV12-3 or TRBV12-4 to TRBJ2-7; the match to TRBD1 covers 7 bases. The CDR3 runs 14 residues. With 2 bases clipped from V and 5 bases from J, the junction kept 6 bases outside the gene matches. Here the CDR3 reads CASSLRGRGNEQYF. The CDR3 DNA reads as TGTGCCAGCAGTTTACGGGGCAGGGGGAACGAGCAGTACTTC.

This clone was seen at least ten times. The chain combines TRBV6-1 with TRBJ2-5; D may be TRBD1 or TRBD2 (6 bases each). Between the trimmed V and J ends, which lost 7 bases and 3 bases, there was a span of 9 bases. The CDR3 runs 12 residues. From germline, CDR1 is MNHNS and CDR2 SASEGT. CDR3 bases: TGTGCCAGCACGGGGGCAGAAGAGACCCAGTACTTC. Translated: CASTGAEETQYF.

In this sample, this clone turned up many times. The chain carries TRBV7-9 and TRBJ1-1, with no clear D. The V gene's germline CDR1 is SEHNR and CDR2 FQNEAQ (reference sequence). The CDR3 totals 15 residues. V was clipped by 4 bases and J by 1 base, with 13 bases between them. CDR3 coding DNA: TGTGCCAGCAGCTCAGTGGCAGGACGGAACACTGAAGCTTTCTTT. Its protein is CASSSVAGRNTEAFF. Full variable domain (rest looked up from reference TRBV7-9 and TRBJ1-1): DTGVSQNPRHKITKRGQNVTFRCDPISEHNRLYWYRQTLGQGPEFLTYFQNEAQLEKSRLLSDRFSAERPKGSFSTLEIQRTEQGDSAMYLCASSSVAGRNTEAFFGQGTRLTVV.

This clone was counted ten times or more. The gene calls are TRBV4-1 and TRBJ2-1, with 11 bases identical to TRBD2. Per the germline V gene, CDR1 is MGHRA and CDR2 is YSYEKL. J gave up 8 bases and V 1 base, and 13 bases lay outside the gene matches. The CDR3 consists of 18 residues. The CDR3: CASSQALTSGTKSDEQFF. In nucleotides, the CDR3 is TGCGCCAGCAGCCAAGCTCTGACTAGCGGGACAAAATCAGATGAGCAGTTCTTC.

In this sample, this clone turned up a few times. With a much larger clone just one base away, this may be a read error. The chain uses TRBV27 and TRBJ2-6; D gene unclear. This CDR3 contains 15 residues. Germline CDR1 is MNHEY and CDR2 is SMNVEV (reference sequence). CDR3 nucleotide sequence: TGTGCCAGCAGTTCCCTCAACTCTGGGTCCAACGTCCTGACTTTC. Translating gives CASSSLNSGSNVLTF.

This clone was counted a few times. The V and J genes are TRBV12-3 or TRBV12-4 and TRBJ2-2, with 9 bases that match TRBD2. The V gene end was trimmed by 5 bases and the J gene end by 6 bases; junction bases not matched to a gene: 10. The CDR3 runs to 16 residues. In nucleotides, the CDR3 is TGTGCCAGCAGTCCCGCTAGCGGGATGGCCTCCGGGGAGCTGTTTTTT. Amino acids: CASSPASGMASGELFF.

The V call is TRBV28, the J call TRBJ1-1, with TRBD1 as a possible D gene (5 bases). The V gene lost 2 bases and the J gene lost 4 bases, with 14 bases spanning the gap. This CDR3 is built from 15 residues. The germline V gene has CDR1 MDHEN and CDR2 SYDVKM. In DNA form, the CDR3 reads TGTGCCAGCAGTTTACCCGGGGGAGGCCGCACTGAAGCTTTCTTT. Its protein is CASSLPGGGRTEAFF.

V is TRBV7-2 and J is TRBJ1-6; a weak D match, TRBD1 (6 bases). The ends were cut back, 5 bases at V and 8 bases at J, with 13 bases in the middle. The CDR3 is 14 amino acids. Looked up from germline, CDR1 is SGHTA and CDR2 is FQGNSA. CDR3 residues: CASSLTGKDSPLHF. The CDR3 DNA is TGTGCCAGCAGCCTAACAGGGAAGGATTCACCCCTCCACTTT.

This clone was counted ten times or more. The chain joins TRBV18 to TRBJ2-1; 10 positions agree with TRBD1. The CDR3 has 15 residues. Trimming at V came to 3 bases and at J to 5 bases, leaving 4 bases not matched to a gene. Germline CDR1 reads KGHSH; CDR2 reads LQKENI. The CDR3: CASSPLGTGDNEQFF. The CDR3 nucleotides read TGTGCCAGCTCACCCCTCGGGACAGGGGACAATGAGCAGTTCTTC. Looking up the rest from reference TRBV18 and TRBJ2-1 gives the full variable domain: NAGVMQNPRHLVRRRGQEARLRCSPMKGHSHVYWYRQLPEEGLKFMVYLQKENIIDESGMPKERFSAEFPKEGPSILRIQQVVRGDSAAYFCASSPLGTGDNEQFFGPGTRLTVL.

This clone was seen more than once but under ten times. Given a much more abundant clone one base away, this may be a read error. The V and J genes are TRBV5-6 and TRBJ2-1, with 14 nucleotides matching TRBD2. This CDR3 spans 13 amino acids. V was clipped by 6 bases and J by 10 bases; unmatched bases: 3. Germline V gives CDR1 SGHDT, CDR2 YYEEEE. The CDR3 reads CASNGLAGGEQFF. CDR3 coding DNA: TGTGCCAGCAACGGACTAGCGGGAGGCGAGCAGTTCTTC.

The chain recombines TRBV20-1 with TRBJ2-6, with D tentatively TRBD1 (5 bases). V shed 6 bases and J shed 19 bases, with 25 bases lying between them. Germline assignment: CDR1 DFQATT and CDR2 SNEGSKA (reference sequence). The CDR3 loop spans 13 amino acids. CDR3 sequence: CSAPKSGANVFTF. The CDR3 DNA follows: TGCAGTGCCCCAAAATCTGGGGCCAACGTCTTTACTTTC.

This clone appeared many times. The chain has TRBV3-1 and TRBJ2-2; D gene ambiguous. V lost 5 bases to trimming and J lost 7 bases, with 8 bases between them. The CDR3 covers 12 residues. The germline V gene has CDR1 LGHDT and CDR2 YNNKEL (reference sequence). The CDR3 sequence is CASSAPYGELFF. The CDR3 nucleotides read TGTGCCAGCAGCGCCCCCTACGGGGAGCTGTTTTTT.

Remarks on this clone: It may be a read error: a sequence one base away is much more abundant. The rearrangement links TRBV5-4 to TRBJ1-6; 7 bases are shared with TRBD1. Germline-derived CDR1 and CDR2 are SGHNT and YYREEE (reference sequence). The CDR3 consists of 15 residues. This CDR3 is CSSSFHDRALSPLHF. The DNA for the CDR3 is TGTTCCAGCAGCTTTCACGACAGGGCCCTCTCACCCCTCCACTTT.